Listed below are T cell receptor beta chains from one sample, sequenced in a study of beta chain features in type 1 diabetes. Data came from immunoSEQ multiplex PCR; TCRdb stores just in-frame clones and leaves some out. Of 160,000 or so clones listed, roughly 60% are singletons. The sample was naive CD4+ T cells from blood. Receptors originate from a man aged 25 to 45 with type 1 diabetes. The CDR3 runs from the conserved cysteine through the conserved F or W. D genes are given only for firm matches. A row's size may be missing; if present it is once, few, many or a size class.

>TRBV7-8|15|.|TRBD1
CASSPLGDRGREQYF
>TRBV30|16|once|.
CAWSPTRTAINTEAFF
>TRBV11-2|15|.|.
CASSLEGKVGDTQYF
>TRBV29-1|14|.|.
CSARKLGLGDIQYF
>TRBV15|15|.|.
CATSRVSAGANVLTF
>TRBV29-1|13|.|.
CSVDATGANVLTF
>TRBV9|14|.|TRBD2
CASSVGLASNEQFF
>TRBV4-3|13|.|.
CASSQEVRHTQYF
>TRBV2|12|few|.
CASTVSTDTQYF
>TRBV7-2|13|.|.
CASSPGSNQPQHF
>TRBV4-3|16|.|TRBD2
CASSQGLLAGGETQYF
>TRBV9|18|once|TRBD2
CASSVTGSGTLAKNIQYF
>TRBV5-1|12|.|.
CASSFETETQYF
>TRBV29-1|12|few|TRBD1
CSVNNRGEKLFF
>TRBV5-6|11|.|.
CASSLGDEQYF